Sequencing of this T cell receptor (beta chain) was carried out in a study of blood T cells in healthy people across ages. Study-wide results and limits: Naive T cell percentage showed a strong correlation with TCR beta diversity. Whereas aged donors had fewer naive CD4+ cells, long-lived donors had more of them and higher diversity.

About this clonotype itself: Its antigen is as yet unknown. The junction departs from the called germline gene at one end, perhaps through a read error.

Next came a second PCR, run for roughly 6 to 11 cycles, which used a sample-barcoded 5' primer along with a J-beta primer mix. TCRdb recomputed calls from the 5' RACE reads with MiXCR, one row per CDR3 protein. The table includes around 750,000 distinct CDR3 sequences, roughly 53% detected once. CDR1 is SQVTM and CDR2 is ANQGSEA in the germline V gene. This CDR3 region has 14 residues. This clonotype was obtained from a man older than 75 in good health. Sample: blood. The chain joins TRBV29-1 to TRBJ2-3, with D possibly matching TRBD1 (6 bases). CDR3 loop: CSMKGDGVTDMQYF. The CDR3 region has the DNA TGCAGCATGAAGGGGGATGGGGTCACAGATATGCAGTATTTT.